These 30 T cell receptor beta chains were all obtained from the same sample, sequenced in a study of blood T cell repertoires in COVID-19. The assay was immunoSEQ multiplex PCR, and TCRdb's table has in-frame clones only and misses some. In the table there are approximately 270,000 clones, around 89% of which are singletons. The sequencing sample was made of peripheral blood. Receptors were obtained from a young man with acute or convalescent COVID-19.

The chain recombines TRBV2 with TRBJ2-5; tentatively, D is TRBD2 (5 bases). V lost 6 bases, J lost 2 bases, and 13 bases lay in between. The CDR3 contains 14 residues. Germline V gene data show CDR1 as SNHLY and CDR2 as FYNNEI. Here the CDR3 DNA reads TGTGCCAGCAGGTACTTTCCGGGGCAAGAGACCCAGTACTTC. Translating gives CASRYFPGQETQYF. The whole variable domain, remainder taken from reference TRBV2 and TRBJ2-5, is EPEVTQTPSHQVTQMGQEVILRCVPISNHLYFYWYRQILGQKVEFLVSFYNNEISEKSEIFDDQFSVERPDGSNFTLKIRSTKLEDSAMYFCASRYFPGQETQYFGPGTRLLVL.

The CDR3 DNA sequence: TGTGCCAGCAGCCAAGATGGGATGAGAAAGCGGGGCAATGAGCAGTTCTTC. Translation: CASSQDGMRKRGNEQFF. This rearrangement joins TRBV3-1 (or the pseudogene TRBV3-2) to TRBJ2-1, with TRBD2 identical over 7 bases. CDR3 length: 17 amino acids. The germline V gene encodes CDR1 LGHDT and CDR2 YNNKEL (reference sequence). Germline trimming cut 0 bases from V and 6 bases from J; bases unmatched to any gene: 11.

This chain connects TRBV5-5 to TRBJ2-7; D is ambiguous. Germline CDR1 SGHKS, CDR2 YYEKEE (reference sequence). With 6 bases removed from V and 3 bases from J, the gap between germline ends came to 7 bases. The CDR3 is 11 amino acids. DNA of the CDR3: TGTGCCAGCATCTACCACTACGAGCAGTACTTC. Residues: CASIYHYEQYF. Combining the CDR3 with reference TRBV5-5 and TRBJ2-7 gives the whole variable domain DAGVTQSPTHLIKTRGQQVTLRCSPISGHKSVSWYQQVLGQGPQFIFQYYEKEERGRGNFPDRFSARQFPNYSSELNVNALLLGDSALYLCASIYHYEQYFGPGTRLTVT.

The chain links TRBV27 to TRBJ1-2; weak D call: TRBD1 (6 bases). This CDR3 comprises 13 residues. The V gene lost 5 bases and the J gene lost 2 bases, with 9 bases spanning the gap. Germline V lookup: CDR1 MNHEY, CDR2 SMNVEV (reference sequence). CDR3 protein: CASSPDRNYGYTF. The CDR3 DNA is TGTGCCAGCAGTCCGGACAGAAACTATGGCTACACCTTC.

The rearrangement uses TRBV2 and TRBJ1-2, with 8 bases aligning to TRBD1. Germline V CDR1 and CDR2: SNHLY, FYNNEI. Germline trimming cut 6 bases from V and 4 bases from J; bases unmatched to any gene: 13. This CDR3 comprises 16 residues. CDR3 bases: TGTGCCAGCAGCCCCACCGGGACAGGTGGCCTCTATGGCTACACCTTC. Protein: CASSPTGTGGLYGYTF.

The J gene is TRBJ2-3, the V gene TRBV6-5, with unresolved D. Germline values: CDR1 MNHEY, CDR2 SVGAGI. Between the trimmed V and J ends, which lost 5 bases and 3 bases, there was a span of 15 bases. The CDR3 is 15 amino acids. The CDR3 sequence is CASSTNSPKTDTQYF. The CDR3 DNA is TGTGCCAGCAGTACAAACAGCCCTAAAACAGATACGCAGTATTTT.

CDR3 sequence: CSVVWLAGRSDTQYF. The CDR3 nucleotides read TGCAGCGTTGTTTGGCTAGCGGGGCGTTCGGATACGCAGTATTTT. The chain joins TRBV29-1 to TRBJ2-3; 9 nucleotides align to TRBD2. The trim removed 4 bases at V and 6 bases at J, leaving 11 bases unmatched. The CDR3 has 15 amino acids. The germline V gene encodes CDR1 SQVTM and CDR2 ANQGSEA.

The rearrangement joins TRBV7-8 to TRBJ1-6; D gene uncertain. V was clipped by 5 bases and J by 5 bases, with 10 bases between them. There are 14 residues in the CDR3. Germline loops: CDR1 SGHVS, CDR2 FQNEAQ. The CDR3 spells CASSVTENNSPLHF. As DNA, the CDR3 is TGTGCCAGCAGCGTTACAGAAAATAATTCACCCCTCCACTTT.

The CDR3, as DNA: TGTGCCAGCTCACCACGACGGCAGGGGGTGCTCACCCGGTCTGGCTACACCTTC. Protein sequence: CASSPRRQGVLTRSGYTF. V and J are TRBV18 and TRBJ1-2, with 7 bases fitting TRBD1. The ends lost 1 base at V and 7 bases at J; junction bases unmatched: 18. Germline values: CDR1 KGHSH, CDR2 LQKENI. The CDR3 consists of 18 residues.

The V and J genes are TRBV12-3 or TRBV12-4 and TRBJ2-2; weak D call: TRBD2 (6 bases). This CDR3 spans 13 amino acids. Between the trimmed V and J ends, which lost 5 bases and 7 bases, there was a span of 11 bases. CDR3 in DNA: TGTGCCAGCAGTCACCGGGGGTTCGGGGAGCTGTTTTTT. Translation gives CASSHRGFGELFF.

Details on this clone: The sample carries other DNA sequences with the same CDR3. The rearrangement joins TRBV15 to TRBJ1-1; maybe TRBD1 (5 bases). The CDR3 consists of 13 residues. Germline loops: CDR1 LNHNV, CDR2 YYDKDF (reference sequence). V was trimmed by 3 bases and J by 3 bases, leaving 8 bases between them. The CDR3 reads CATSRGGDTEAFF. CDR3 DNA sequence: TGTGCCACCAGCAGGGGGGGGGACACTGAAGCTTTCTTT. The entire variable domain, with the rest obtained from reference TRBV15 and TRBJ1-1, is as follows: DAMVIQNPRYQVTQFGKPVTLSCSQTLNHNVMYWYQQKSSQAPKLLFHYYDKDFNNEADTPDNFQSRRPNTSFCFLDIRSPGLGDTAMYLCATSRGGDTEAFFGQGTRLTVV.

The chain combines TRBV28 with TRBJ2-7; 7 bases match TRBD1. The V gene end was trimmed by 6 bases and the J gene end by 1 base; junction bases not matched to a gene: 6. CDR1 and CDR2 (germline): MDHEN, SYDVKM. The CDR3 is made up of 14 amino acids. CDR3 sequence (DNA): TGTGCCAGCAGAATCGACAGGGTGTCCTACGAGCAGTACTTC. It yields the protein CASRIDRVSYEQYF.

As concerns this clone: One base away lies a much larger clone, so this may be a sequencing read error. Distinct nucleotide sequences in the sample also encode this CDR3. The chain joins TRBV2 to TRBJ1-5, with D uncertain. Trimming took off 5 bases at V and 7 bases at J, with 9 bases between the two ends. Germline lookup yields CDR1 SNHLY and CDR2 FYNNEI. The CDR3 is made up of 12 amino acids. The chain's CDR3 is CASSPGGQPQHF. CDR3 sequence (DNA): TGTGCCAGCAGTCCGGGAGGGCAGCCCCAGCATTTT.

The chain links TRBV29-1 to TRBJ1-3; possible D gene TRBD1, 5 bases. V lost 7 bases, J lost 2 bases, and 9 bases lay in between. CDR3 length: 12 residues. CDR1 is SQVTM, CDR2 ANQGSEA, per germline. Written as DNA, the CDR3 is TGCAGCGGCGGGACTCCTGGAAACACCATATATTTT. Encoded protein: CSGGTPGNTIYF. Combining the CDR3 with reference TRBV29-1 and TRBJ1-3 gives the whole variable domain SAVISQKPSRDICQRGTSLTIQCQVDSQVTMMFWYRQQPGQSLTLIATANQGSEATYESGFVIDKFPISRPNLTFSTLTVSNMSPEDSSIYLCSGGTPGNTIYFGEGSWLTVV.

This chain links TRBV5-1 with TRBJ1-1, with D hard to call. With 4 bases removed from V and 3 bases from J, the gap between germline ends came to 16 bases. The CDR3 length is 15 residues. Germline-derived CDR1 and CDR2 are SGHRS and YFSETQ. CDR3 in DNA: TGCGCCAGCAGCGAGGAGCTTACACCATACACTGAAGCTTTCTTT. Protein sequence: CASSEELTPYTEAFF.

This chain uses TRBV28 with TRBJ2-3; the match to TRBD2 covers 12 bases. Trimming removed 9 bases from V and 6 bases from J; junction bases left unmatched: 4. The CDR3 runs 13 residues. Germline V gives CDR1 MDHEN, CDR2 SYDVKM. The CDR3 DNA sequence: TGTGCCAGTCTAGCGGGAGGGCCGGATACGCAGTATTTT. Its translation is CASLAGGPDTQYF.

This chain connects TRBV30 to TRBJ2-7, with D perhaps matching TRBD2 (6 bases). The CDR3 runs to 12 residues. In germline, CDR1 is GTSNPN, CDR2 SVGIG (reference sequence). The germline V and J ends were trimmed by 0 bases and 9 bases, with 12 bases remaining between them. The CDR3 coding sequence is TGTGCCTGGAGTGTCCAACGGCGGGGGCAGTACTTC. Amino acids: CAWSVQRRGQYF.

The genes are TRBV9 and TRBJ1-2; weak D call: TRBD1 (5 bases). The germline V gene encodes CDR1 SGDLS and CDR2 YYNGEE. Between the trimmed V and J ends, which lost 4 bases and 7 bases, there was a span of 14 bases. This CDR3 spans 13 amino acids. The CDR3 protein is CASSRAGGSGYTF. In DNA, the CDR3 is TGTGCCAGCAGCCGCGCCGGGGGAAGTGGCTACACCTTC.

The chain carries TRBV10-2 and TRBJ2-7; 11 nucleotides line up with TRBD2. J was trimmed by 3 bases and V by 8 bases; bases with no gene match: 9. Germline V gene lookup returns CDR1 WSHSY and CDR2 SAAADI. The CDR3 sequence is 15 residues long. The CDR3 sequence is CASGLLAGDLYEQYF. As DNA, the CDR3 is TGCGCCAGCGGGTTACTAGCGGGAGATCTCTACGAGCAGTACTTC.

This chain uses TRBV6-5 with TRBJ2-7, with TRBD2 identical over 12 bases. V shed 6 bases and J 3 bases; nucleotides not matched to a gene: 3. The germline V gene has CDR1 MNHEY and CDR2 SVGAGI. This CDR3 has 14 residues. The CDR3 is CASSRTSGNYEQYF. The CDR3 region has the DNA TGTGCCAGCAGCAGGACTAGCGGGAACTACGAGCAGTACTTC.

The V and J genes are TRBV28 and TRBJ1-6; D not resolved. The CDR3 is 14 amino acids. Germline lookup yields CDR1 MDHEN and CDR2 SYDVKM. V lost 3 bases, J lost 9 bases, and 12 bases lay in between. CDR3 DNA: TGTGCCAGCAGTTTGTCCCTCCGGGGTTCACCCCTCCACTTT. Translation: CASSLSLRGSPLHF.

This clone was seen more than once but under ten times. CDR3 sequence: CASSLTLAGGPDTQYF. CDR3 in DNA: TGTGCCAGCAGCTTAACTCTAGCGGGAGGGCCAGATACGCAGTATTTT. The V gene is TRBV11-2, the J gene TRBJ2-3, with 12 bases identical to TRBD2. From germline, CDR1 is SGHAT and CDR2 FQNNGV. J was trimmed by 4 bases and V by 2 bases; bases with no gene match: 4. The CDR3 consists of 16 residues.

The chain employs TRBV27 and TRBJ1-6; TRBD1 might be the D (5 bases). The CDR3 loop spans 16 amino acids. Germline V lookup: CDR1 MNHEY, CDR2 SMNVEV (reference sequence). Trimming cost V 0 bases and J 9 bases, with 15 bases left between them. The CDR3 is CASSLSGLPYSSPLHF. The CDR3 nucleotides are TGTGCCAGCAGTTTATCGGGGCTCCCTTACTCTTCACCCCTCCACTTT.

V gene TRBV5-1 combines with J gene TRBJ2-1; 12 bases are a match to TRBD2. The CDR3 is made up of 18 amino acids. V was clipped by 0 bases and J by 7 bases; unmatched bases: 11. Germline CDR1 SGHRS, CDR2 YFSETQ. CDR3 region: CASSLDGLAGTTLNEQFF. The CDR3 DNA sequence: TGCGCCAGCAGCTTGGATGGACTAGCGGGAACCACACTTAATGAGCAGTTCTTC.

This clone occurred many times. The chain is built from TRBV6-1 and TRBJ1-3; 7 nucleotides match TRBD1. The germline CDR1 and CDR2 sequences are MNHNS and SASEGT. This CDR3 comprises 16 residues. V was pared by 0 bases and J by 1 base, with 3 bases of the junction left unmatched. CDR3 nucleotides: TGTGCCAGCAGTGAAGCGACAGGGACTTCTGGAAACACCATATATTTT. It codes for CASSEATGTSGNTIYF.

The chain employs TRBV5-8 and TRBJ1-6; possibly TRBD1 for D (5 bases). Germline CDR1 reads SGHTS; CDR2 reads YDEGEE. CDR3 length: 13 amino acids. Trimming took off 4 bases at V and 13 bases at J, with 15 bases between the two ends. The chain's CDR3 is CASSRQGIVPLHF. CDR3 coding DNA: TGTGCCAGCAGCAGGCAGGGAATAGTGCCCCTCCACTTT.

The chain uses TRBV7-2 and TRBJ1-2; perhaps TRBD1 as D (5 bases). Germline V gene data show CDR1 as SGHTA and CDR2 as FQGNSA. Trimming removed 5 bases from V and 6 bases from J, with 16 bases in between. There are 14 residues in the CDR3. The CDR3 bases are TGTGCCAGCAGCCCGTCCGGGGGAAGGAATGGCTACACCTTC. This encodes CASSPSGGRNGYTF.

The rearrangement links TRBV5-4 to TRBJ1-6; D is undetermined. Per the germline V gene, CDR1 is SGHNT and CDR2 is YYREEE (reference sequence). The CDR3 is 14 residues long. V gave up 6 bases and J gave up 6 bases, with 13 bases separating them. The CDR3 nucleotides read TGTGCCAGCACCCAAGGGAGAGCTAATTCACCCCTCCACTTT. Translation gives CASTQGRANSPLHF.

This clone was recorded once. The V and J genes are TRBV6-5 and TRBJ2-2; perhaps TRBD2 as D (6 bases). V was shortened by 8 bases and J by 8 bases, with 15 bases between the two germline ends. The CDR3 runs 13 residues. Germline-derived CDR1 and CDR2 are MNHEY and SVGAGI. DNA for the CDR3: TGTGCCAGCCCGGGAGATCGGGCGGGGGAGCTGTTTTTT. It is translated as CASPGDRAGELFF.

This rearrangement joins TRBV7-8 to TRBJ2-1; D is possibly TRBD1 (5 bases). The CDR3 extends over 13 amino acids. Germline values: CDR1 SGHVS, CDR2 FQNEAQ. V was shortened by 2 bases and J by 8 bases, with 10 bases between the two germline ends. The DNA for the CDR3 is TGTGCCAGCAGCTTAACCAGGGTCGATGAGCAGTTCTTC. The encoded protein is CASSLTRVDEQFF.